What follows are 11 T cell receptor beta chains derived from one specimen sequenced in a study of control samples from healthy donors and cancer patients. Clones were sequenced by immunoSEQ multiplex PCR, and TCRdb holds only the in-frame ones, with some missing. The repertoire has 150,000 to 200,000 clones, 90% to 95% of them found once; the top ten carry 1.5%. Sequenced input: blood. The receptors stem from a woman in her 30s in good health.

The CDR3 coding sequence is TGCAGTGCTAGTCCCCTACGGGGGTACAATCAGCCCCAGCATTTT. Encoded protein: CSASPLRGYNQPQHF. The chain joins TRBV20-1 to TRBJ1-5; tentative D call: TRBD1 (5 bases). V shed 3 bases and J shed 3 bases, with 15 bases lying between them. The CDR3 has 15 amino acids. The germline V gene encodes CDR1 DFQATT and CDR2 SNEGSKA (reference sequence).

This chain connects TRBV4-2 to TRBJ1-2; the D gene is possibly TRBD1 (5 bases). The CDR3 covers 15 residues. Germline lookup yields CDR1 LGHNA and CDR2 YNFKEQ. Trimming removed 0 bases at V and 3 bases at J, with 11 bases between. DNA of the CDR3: TGTGCCAGCAGCCAAGATCGGGGGTCGGACTATGGCTACACCTTC. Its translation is CASSQDRGSDYGYTF.

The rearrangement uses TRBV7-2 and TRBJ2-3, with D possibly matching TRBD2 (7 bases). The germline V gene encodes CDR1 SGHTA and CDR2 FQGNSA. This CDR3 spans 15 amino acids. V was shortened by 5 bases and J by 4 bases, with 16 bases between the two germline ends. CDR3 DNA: TGTGCCAGCAGCAGCTTAGGGGGGGGTCCAGATACGCAGTATTTT. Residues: CASSSLGGGPDTQYF.

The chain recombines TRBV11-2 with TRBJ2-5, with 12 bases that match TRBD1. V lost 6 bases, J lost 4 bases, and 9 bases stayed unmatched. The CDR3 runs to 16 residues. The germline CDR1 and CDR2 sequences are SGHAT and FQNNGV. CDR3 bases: TGTGCCAGCAGACCACCTGGGACAGGGGGCCGAGAGACCCAGTACTTC. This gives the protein CASRPPGTGGRETQYF.

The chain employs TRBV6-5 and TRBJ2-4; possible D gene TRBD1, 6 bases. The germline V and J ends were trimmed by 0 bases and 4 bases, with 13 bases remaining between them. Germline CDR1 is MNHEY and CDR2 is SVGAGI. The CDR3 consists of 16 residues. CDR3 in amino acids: CASSYSRSTGKNIQYF. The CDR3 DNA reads TGTGCCAGCAGTTACTCGAGGTCAACAGGGAAAAACATTCAGTACTTC.

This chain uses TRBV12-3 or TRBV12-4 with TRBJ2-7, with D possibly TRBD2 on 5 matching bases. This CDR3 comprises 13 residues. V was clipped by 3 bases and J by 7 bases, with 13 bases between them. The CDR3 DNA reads TGTGCCAGCAGTTTGCGGGCCGGTGGGGAGCAGTACTTC. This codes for CASSLRAGGEQYF.

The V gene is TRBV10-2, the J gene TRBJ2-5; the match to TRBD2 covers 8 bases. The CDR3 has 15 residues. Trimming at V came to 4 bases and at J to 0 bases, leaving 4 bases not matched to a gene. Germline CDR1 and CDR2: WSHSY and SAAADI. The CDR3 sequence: CASSAASGYQETQYF. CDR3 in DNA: TGCGCCAGCAGTGCAGCTAGCGGGTACCAAGAGACCCAGTACTTC.

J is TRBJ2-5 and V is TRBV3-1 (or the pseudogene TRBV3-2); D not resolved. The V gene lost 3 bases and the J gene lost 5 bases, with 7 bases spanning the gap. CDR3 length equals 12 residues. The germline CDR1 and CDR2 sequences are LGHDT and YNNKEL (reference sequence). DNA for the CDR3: TGTGCCAGCAGCCACCGGTCCGAGACCCAGTACTTC. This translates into CASSHRSETQYF.

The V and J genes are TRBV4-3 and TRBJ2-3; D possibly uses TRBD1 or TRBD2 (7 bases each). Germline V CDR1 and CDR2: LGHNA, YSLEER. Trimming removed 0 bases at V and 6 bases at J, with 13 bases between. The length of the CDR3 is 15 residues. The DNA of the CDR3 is TGCGCCAGCAGCCAAGATAGGCAGGGGGGGGATACGCAGTATTTT. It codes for CASSQDRQGGDTQYF.

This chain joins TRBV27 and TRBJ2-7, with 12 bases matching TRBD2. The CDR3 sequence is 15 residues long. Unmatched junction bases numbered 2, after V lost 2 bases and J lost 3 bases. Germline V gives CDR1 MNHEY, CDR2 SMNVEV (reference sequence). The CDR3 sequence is CASSLRTSGDYEQYF. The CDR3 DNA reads TGTGCCAGCAGTTTAAGGACTAGCGGGGACTACGAGCAGTACTTC.

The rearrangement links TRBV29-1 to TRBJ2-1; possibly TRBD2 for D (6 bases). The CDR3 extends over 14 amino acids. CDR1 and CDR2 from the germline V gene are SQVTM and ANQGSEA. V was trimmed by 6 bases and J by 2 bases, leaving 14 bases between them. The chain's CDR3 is CSVPGTGAYNEQFF. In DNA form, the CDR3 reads TGCAGCGTCCCCGGGACGGGGGCCTACAATGAGCAGTTCTTC.